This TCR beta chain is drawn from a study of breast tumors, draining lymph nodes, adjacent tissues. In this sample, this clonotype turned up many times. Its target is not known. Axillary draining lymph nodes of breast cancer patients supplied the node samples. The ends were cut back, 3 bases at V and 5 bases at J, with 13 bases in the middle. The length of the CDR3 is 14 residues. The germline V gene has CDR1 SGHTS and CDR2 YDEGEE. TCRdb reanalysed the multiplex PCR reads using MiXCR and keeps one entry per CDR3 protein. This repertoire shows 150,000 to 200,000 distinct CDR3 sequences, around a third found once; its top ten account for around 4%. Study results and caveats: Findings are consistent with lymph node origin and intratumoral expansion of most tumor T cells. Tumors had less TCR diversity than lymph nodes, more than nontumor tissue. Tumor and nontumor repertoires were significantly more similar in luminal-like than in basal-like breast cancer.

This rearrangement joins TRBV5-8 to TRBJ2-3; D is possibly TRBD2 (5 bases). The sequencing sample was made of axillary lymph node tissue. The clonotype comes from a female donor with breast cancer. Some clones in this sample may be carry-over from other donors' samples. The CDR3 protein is CASSSGLDRDTQYF. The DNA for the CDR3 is TGTGCCAGCAGCTCCGGACTGGACCGAGATACGCAGTATTTT.